This TCR beta chain was documented in a study of blood T cell repertoires in COVID-19. Overall study context: The United States, Italy and Spain were the sources of the acute and convalescent COVID-19 samples.

This CDR3 is 16 amino acids long. The germline V and J ends were trimmed by 6 bases and 5 bases, with 20 bases remaining between them. CDR1 is KGHSH and CDR2 is LQKENI in the germline V gene. Original processing methods: Amplification of reference gene primers was used by the study to estimate nucleated cell counts. The assay was immunoSEQ multiplex PCR, and TCRdb's table has in-frame clones only and misses some. The DNA gave D and trimming, while V, J and clone size come from that table. Of around 60,000 clones in the sample, around 83% are singletons; the top ten hold 10%. Seattle participants joined during active infection and were tracked over time.

V usage is TRBV18 and J usage is TRBJ2-1; a weak D match, TRBD2 (7 bases). This sequence originates from a man aged 45-65 years with COVID-19, enrolled during active disease. Input material: peripheral blood. The DNA for the CDR3 is TGTGCCAGCTCCCTCCTAGCGGCCCAGGGGAACAATGAGCAGTTCTTC. Amino acids: CASSLLAAQGNNEQFF.